The 20 T cell receptor beta chains below were found in one sample sequenced in a study of T-cell reconstitution after alpha-beta-depleted transplantation in children. The library targeted TCRbeta and was prepared with unique molecular identifiers. TCRdb re-derived calls from the PCR reads in MiXCR, one entry per CDR3 protein. The sample yields about 610,000 distinct CDR3 sequences, approximately 10% seen once. Sequenced here: PBMCs from the stem cell graft donor, sampled from the stem cell graft. These receptors were collected from a human donor who donated a stem cell graft to a child with acute myeloid leukemia.

This chain joins TRBV29-1 and TRBJ2-1; TRBD1 or TRBD2 may be the D gene (5 bases each). The CDR3 has 12 amino acids. CDR1 is SQVTM, CDR2 ANQGSEA, per germline. With 7 bases removed from V and 7 bases from J, the gap between germline ends came to 14 bases. CDR3 region: CSARPEGNEQFF. The CDR3, as DNA: TGCAGCGCCCGCCCTGAGGGGAATGAGCAGTTCTTC.

This sequence joins TRBV4-3 and TRBJ2-1, with 7 nucleotides matching TRBD1. The germline CDR1 and CDR2 sequences are LGHNA and YSLEER. Losses at the gene ends were 0 bases for V and 3 bases for J; bases not matched to a gene: 5. CDR3 size: 16 residues. The CDR3 sequence: CASSQDPGTDYNEQFF. The DNA of the CDR3 is TGCGCCAGCAGCCAAGATCCCGGGACAGACTACAATGAGCAGTTCTTC.

CDR3 in amino acids: CASSPTSGRLWRDTQYF. In DNA form, the CDR3 reads TGTGCCAGCAGCCCGACTAGCGGGAGACTCTGGCGAGATACGCAGTATTTT. The rearrangement links TRBV27 to TRBJ2-3; 12 bases align to TRBD2. V shed 6 bases and J 5 bases; nucleotides not matched to a gene: 12. Germline V gene sequence: CDR1 MNHEY, CDR2 SMNVEV (reference sequence). CDR3 size: 17 residues.

This clonotype was recorded a few times. This sequence joins TRBV12-3 or TRBV12-4 and TRBJ2-7; D possibly matches TRBD1 or TRBD2 (5 bases each). Trimming shortened V by 6 bases and J by 2 bases, and 11 bases separated the two germline ends. The CDR3 extends over 13 amino acids. The CDR3 reads CASSPLGAYEQYF. CDR3 in DNA: TGTGCCAGCAGCCCACTGGGGGCCTACGAGCAGTACTTC.

The CDR3 reads CASSSLGTGGQETQYF. CDR3 coding DNA: TGTGCCAGCAGTTCGTTGGGGACAGGGGGTCAAGAGACCCAGTACTTC. This chain joins TRBV6-5 and TRBJ2-5; 11 positions agree with TRBD1. Losses at the gene ends were 4 bases for V and 2 bases for J; bases not matched to a gene: 6. The germline gives CDR1 MNHEY, CDR2 SVGAGI. The CDR3 runs 16 residues.

The V and J genes are TRBV6-2 or TRBV6-3 and TRBJ2-5, with D perhaps matching TRBD2 (5 bases). V shed 6 bases and J shed 7 bases, with 21 bases lying between them. Looked up from germline, CDR1 is MNHEY and CDR2 is SVGEGT. The CDR3 consists of 15 residues. The CDR3 nucleotides are TGTGCCAGCAGCCTCCCTGATGGTAGCGCTGGGACCCAGTACTTC. Translated, it gives CASSLPDGSAGTQYF.

This clonotype came up a few times. V and J are TRBV9 and TRBJ2-3; 13 nucleotides agree with TRBD2. This CDR3 comprises 15 residues. The V gene end was trimmed by 4 bases and the J gene end by 5 bases; junction bases not matched to a gene: 4. CDR1 and CDR2 (germline): SGDLS, YYNGEE. The CDR3 region is CASSPRTSGRDTQYF. The DNA of the CDR3 is TGTGCCAGCAGCCCTCGGACTAGCGGGAGAGATACGCAGTATTTT. The whole variable domain, remainder taken from reference TRBV9 and TRBJ2-3, is DSGVTQTPKHLITATGQRVTLRCSPRSGDLSVYWYQQSLDQGLQFLIQYYNGEERAKGNILERFSAQQFPDLHSELNLSSLELGDSALYFCASSPRTSGRDTQYFGPGTRLTVL.

The chain couples TRBV6-5 to TRBJ1-1; TRBD1 matches 12 bases. V shed 0 bases, J shed 6 bases, and the junction held 14 bases outside the gene matches. Germline CDR1 reads MNHEY; CDR2 reads SVGAGI. The CDR3 runs to 19 residues. The CDR3 region has the DNA TGTGCCAGCAGTTACTCGCCGGGACAGGGGGCCTGGGGAAGAGCTGAAGCTTTCTTT. Its translation is CASSYSPGQGAWGRAEAFF.

This clonotype occurred many times. The CDR3 sequence is CAISEILDEQFF. DNA of the CDR3: TGTGCCATCAGTGAGATCCTGGATGAGCAGTTCTTC. The rearrangement joins TRBV10-3 to TRBJ2-1; the D is unclear. The CDR3 spans 12 residues. Germline V gives CDR1 ENHRY, CDR2 SYGVKD. Between the trimmed V and J ends, which lost 2 bases and 8 bases, there was a span of 7 bases.

In its sample, this clonotype was seen a few times. The chain has TRBV20-1 and TRBJ2-3; possibly TRBD2 for D (5 bases). The CDR3 sequence is 16 residues long. The V gene lost 3 bases and the J gene lost 2 bases, with 18 bases spanning the gap. The V gene's germline CDR1 is DFQATT and CDR2 SNEGSKA (reference sequence). For the CDR3, the DNA is TGCAGTGCTAGGAGCGGCCGGCTGGGCGTCACAGATACGCAGTATTTT. Its translation: CSARSGRLGVTDTQYF.

This clonotype was detected ten times or more. The chain links TRBV12-3 or TRBV12-4 to TRBJ2-2; no definite D call. The CDR3 spans 12 residues. Trimming shortened V by 5 bases and J by 0 bases, and 1 base separated the two germline ends. The CDR3 DNA reads as TGTGCCAGCAGTCCGAACACCGGGGAGCTGTTTTTT. Its protein is CASSPNTGELFF.

This clonotype was detected ten times or more. The chain links TRBV5-1 to TRBJ1-1; TRBD1 aligns across 10 bases. With 4 bases clipped from V and 7 bases from J, the junction kept 7 bases outside the gene matches. This CDR3 has 14 amino acids. Germline V CDR1 and CDR2: SGHRS, YFSETQ. The CDR3 sequence is CASSGGTGADEAFF. As DNA, the CDR3 is TGCGCCAGCAGCGGAGGGACAGGGGCTGATGAAGCTTTCTTT.

The chain links TRBV9 to TRBJ1-5; a weak D match, TRBD1 (6 bases). V was trimmed by 4 bases and J by 10 bases, leaving 21 bases between them. In germline, CDR1 is SGDLS, CDR2 YYNGEE. The CDR3 loop spans 15 amino acids. The DNA for the CDR3 is TGTGCCAGCAGCTCAGATCCCCCGGGACACGGCCCCCAGCATTTT. Translating gives CASSSDPPGHGPQHF.

Ten or more counts support this clonotype. This chain links TRBV3-1 with TRBJ1-2; possibly TRBD1 for D (6 bases). Trimming left V 1 base short and J 10 bases short, with 10 bases between. CDR1 and CDR2 from the germline V gene are LGHDT and YNNKEL (reference sequence). This CDR3 contains 12 residues. CDR3 region: CASSQATGFYTF. CDR3 nucleotides: TGTGCCAGCAGCCAAGCAACAGGGTTCTACACCTTC.

The sample holds many counts of this clonotype. The V gene is TRBV7-2, the J gene TRBJ2-2; D tentatively reads TRBD1 or TRBD2 (5 bases each). CDR3 length: 15 residues. V lost 1 base and J lost 6, with 12 bases in between. In germline, CDR1 is SGHTA, CDR2 FQGNSA. CDR3: CASSLVGGESGELFF. DNA for the CDR3: TGTGCCAGCAGCTTAGTTGGGGGAGAATCCGGGGAGCTGTTTTTT.

This clonotype was picked up a small number of times. The chain couples TRBV5-6 to TRBJ2-7, with D perhaps being TRBD1 or TRBD2 (5 bases each). CDR1 SGHDT and CDR2 YYEEEE come from the germline V gene. The CDR3 length is 17 residues. Deletions cut 6 bases from V and 0 bases from J, with 22 bases between. The CDR3 DNA follows: TGTGCCAGCACACGGGGCCCCCTAGGAGCGGCCTCCTACGAGCAGTACTTC. Protein product: CASTRGPLGAASYEQYF. Combining the CDR3 with reference TRBV5-6 and TRBJ2-7 gives the whole variable domain DAGVTQSPTHLIKTRGQQVTLRCSPKSGHDTVSWYQQALGQGPQFIFQYYEEEERQRGNFPDRFSGHQFPNYSSELNVNALLLGDSALYLCASTRGPLGAASYEQYFGPGTRLTVT.

This rearrangement joins TRBV5-1 to TRBJ1-6; D not resolved. The germline V gene encodes CDR1 SGHRS and CDR2 YFSETQ. Trimming removed 4 bases from V and 3 bases from J, with 8 bases in between. The CDR3 runs to 14 residues. CDR3 residues: CASSEPDYNSPLHF. For the CDR3, the DNA is TGCGCCAGCAGCGAGCCAGACTATAATTCACCCCTCCACTTT.

The chain uses TRBV5-1 and TRBJ2-7, with D maybe TRBD1 (6 bases). CDR1 is SGHRS, CDR2 YFSETQ, per germline. Trimming took 3 bases from V and 4 from J, leaving 14 bases between them. This CDR3 spans 14 amino acids. The CDR3 coding sequence is TGCGCCAGCAGCTGGACAATTCAGGGGTACGAGCAGTACTTC. Translation: CASSWTIQGYEQYF.

This clonotype was seen ten or more times. This chain links TRBV29-1 with TRBJ2-3, with D possibly matching TRBD1 (8 bases). CDR3 length: 14 residues. V was clipped by 7 bases and J by 3 bases, with 17 bases between them. The germline V gene encodes CDR1 SQVTM and CDR2 ANQGSEA. In nucleotides, the CDR3 is TGCAGCGCCCCGGACAGGGAGGGAACAGATACGCAGTATTTT. Translating gives CSAPDREGTDTQYF.

This clonotype was observed a few times. The rearrangement links TRBV15 to TRBJ1-1; a weak D match, TRBD1 (5 bases). V lost 1 base and J 1 base, leaving 22 bases between the germline ends. The CDR3 runs to 19 residues. Germline V gene sequence: CDR1 LNHNV, CDR2 YYDKDF (reference sequence). Written as DNA, the CDR3 is TGTGCCACCAGCAGAGGGACGGGACGGACCATCGTGGGGAACACTGAAGCTTTCTTT. This translates into CATSRGTGRTIVGNTEAFF.